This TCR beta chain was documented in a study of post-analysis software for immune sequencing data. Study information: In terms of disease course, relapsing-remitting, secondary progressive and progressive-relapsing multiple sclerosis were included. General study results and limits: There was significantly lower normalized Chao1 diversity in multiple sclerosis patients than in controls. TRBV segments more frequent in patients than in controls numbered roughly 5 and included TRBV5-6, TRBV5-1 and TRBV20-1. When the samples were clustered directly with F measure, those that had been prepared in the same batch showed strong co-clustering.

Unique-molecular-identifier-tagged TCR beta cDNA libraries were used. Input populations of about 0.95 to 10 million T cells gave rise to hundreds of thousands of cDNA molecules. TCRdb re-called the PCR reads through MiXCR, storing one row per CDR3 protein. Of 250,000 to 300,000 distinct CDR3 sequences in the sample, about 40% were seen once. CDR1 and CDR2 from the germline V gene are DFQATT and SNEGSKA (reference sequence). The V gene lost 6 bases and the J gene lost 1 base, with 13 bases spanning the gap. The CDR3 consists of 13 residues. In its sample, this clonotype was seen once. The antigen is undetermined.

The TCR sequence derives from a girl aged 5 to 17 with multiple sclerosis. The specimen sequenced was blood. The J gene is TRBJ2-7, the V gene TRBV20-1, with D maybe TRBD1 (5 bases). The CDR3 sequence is CSAPDGASYEQYF. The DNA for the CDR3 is TGCAGTGCCCCGGATGGGGCGTCCTACGAGCAGTACTTC.